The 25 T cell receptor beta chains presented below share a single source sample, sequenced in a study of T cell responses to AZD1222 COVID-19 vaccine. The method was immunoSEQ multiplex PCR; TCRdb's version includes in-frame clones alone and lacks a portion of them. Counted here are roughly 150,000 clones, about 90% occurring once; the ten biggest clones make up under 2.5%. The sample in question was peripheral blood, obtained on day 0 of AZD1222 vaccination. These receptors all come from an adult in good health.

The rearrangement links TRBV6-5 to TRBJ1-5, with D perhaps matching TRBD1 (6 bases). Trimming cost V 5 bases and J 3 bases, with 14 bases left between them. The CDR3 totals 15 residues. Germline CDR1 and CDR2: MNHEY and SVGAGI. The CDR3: CASSPEGGSNQPQHF. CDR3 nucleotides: TGTGCCAGCAGTCCCGAGGGGGGATCCAATCAGCCCCAGCATTTT.

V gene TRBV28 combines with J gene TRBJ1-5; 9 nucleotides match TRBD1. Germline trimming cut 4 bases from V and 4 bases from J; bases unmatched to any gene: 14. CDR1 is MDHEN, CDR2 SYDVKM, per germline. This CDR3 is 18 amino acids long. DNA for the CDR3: TGTGCCAGCAGTTACCCCCCGCCGGGACAGGGAGCAAATCAGCCCCAGCATTTT. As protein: CASSYPPPGQGANQPQHF.

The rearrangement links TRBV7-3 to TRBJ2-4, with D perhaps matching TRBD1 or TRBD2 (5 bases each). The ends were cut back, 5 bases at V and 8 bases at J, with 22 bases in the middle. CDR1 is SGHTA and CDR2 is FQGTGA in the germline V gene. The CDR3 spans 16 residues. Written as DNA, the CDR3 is TGTGCCAGCAGCCCTAGAGGGGCTTTAGGTCAAGACATTCAGTACTTC. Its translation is CASSPRGALGQDIQYF.

The CDR3 DNA is TGCAGCTCAAGGGGGGGGTACGGCACTGAAGCTTTCTTT. It specifies CSSRGGYGTEAFF. The J gene is TRBJ1-1, the V gene TRBV29-1; tentative D call: TRBD1 (6 bases). The CDR3 is made up of 13 amino acids. In germline, CDR1 is SQVTM, CDR2 ANQGSEA. V was pared by 8 bases and J by 4 bases, with 17 bases between.

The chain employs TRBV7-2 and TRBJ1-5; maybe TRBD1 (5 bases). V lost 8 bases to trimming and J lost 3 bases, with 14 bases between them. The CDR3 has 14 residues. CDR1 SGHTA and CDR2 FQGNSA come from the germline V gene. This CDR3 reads CASAPGDYNQPQHF. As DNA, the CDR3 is TGTGCCAGCGCTCCGGGGGACTACAATCAGCCCCAGCATTTT. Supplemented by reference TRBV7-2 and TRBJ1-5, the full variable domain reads GAGVSQSPSNKVTEKGKDVELRCDPISGHTALYWYRQSLGQGLEFLIYFQGNSAPDKSGLPSDRFSAERTGGSVSTLTIQRTQQEDSAVYLCASAPGDYNQPQHFGDGTRLSIL.

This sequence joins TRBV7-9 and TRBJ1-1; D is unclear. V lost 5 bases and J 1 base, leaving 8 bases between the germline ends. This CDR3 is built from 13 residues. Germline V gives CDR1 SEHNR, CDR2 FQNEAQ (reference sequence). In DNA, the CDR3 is TGTGCCAGCAGCATGGCAGGGAACACTGAAGCTTTCTTT. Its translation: CASSMAGNTEAFF.

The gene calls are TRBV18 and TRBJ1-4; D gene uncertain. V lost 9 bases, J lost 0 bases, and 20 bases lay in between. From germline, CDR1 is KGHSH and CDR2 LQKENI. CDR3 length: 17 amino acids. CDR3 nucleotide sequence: TGTGCCAGTTCGAATCGGCCCGGTTCTGCAACTAATGAAAAACTGTTTTTT. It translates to CASSNRPGSATNEKLFF. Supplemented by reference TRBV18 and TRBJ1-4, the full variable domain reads NAGVMQNPRHLVRRRGQEARLRCSPMKGHSHVYWYRQLPEEGLKFMVYLQKENIIDESGMPKERFSAEFPKEGPSILRIQQVVRGDSAAYFCASSNRPGSATNEKLFFGSGTQLSVL.

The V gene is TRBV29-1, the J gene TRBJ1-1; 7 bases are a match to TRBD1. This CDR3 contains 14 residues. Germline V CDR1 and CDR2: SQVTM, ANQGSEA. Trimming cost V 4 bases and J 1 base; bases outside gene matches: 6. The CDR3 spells CSVVGAGGNTEAFF. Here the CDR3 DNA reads TGCAGCGTTGTAGGGGCAGGGGGGAACACTGAAGCTTTCTTT.

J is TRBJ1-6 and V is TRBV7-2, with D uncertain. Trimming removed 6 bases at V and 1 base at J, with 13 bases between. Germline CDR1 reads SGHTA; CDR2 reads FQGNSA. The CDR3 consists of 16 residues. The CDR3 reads CASSTSGRSYNSPLHF. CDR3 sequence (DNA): TGTGCCAGCAGTACGAGTGGGAGGTCCTATAATTCACCCCTCCACTTT. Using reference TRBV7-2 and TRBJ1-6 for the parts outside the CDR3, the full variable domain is GAGVSQSPSNKVTEKGKDVELRCDPISGHTALYWYRQSLGQGLEFLIYFQGNSAPDKSGLPSDRFSAERTGGSVSTLTIQRTQQEDSAVYLCASSTSGRSYNSPLHFGNGTRLTVT.

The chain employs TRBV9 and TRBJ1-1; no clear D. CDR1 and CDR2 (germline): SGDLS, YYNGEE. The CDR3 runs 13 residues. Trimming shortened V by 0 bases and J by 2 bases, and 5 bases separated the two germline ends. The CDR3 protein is CASSVVPNTEAFF. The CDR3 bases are TGTGCCAGCAGCGTAGTCCCCAACACTGAAGCTTTCTTT.

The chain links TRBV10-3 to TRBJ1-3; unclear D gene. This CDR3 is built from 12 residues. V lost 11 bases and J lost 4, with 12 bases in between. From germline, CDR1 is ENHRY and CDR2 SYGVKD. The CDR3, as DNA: TGTGCCGCCGAGGATCCCGGAAACACCATATATTTT. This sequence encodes CAAEDPGNTIYF.

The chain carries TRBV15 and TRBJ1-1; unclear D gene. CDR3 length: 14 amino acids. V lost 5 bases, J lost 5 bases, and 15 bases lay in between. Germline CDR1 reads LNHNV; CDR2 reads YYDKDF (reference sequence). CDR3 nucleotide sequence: TGTGCCACCAGCCCTATGAACGGGAGGACTGAAGCTTTCTTT. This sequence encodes CATSPMNGRTEAFF.

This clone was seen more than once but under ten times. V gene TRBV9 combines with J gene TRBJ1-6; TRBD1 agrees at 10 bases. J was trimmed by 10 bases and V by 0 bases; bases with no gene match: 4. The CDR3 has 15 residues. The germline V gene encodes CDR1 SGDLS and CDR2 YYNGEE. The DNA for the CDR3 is TGTGCCAGCAGCGTAGGGGGACAGGGGCGATCACCCCTCCACTTT. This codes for CASSVGGQGRSPLHF.

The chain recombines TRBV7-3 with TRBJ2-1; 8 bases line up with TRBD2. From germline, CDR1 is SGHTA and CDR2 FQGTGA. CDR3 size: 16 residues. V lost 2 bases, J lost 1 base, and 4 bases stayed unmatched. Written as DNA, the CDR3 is TGTGCCAGCAGCTTAGGTAGCGGGGTTTCCTACAATGAGCAGTTCTTC. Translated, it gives CASSLGSGVSYNEQFF.

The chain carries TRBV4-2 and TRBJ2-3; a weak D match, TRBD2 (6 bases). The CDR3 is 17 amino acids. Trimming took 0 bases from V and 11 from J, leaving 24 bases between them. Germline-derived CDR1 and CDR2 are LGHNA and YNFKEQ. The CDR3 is CASSQDTTTRVGRGQYF. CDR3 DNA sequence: TGTGCCAGCAGCCAAGATACCACGACTAGAGTAGGTCGCGGGCAGTATTTT.

CDR3 in DNA: TGTGCCAGCAGGCCGGGGGTGAACACTGAAGCTTTCTTT. Encoded protein: CASRPGVNTEAFF. This sequence joins TRBV7-2 and TRBJ1-1, with D perhaps matching TRBD1 (5 bases). Germline V gene sequence: CDR1 SGHTA, CDR2 FQGNSA. The CDR3 loop spans 13 amino acids. Trimming removed 6 bases at V and 0 bases at J, with 8 bases between.

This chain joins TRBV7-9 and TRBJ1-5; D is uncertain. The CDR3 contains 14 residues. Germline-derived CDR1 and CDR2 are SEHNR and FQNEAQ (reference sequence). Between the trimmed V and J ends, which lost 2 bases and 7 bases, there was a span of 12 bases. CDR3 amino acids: CASSLNGENQPQHF. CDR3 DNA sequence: TGTGCCAGCAGCTTAAATGGGGAGAACCAGCCCCAGCATTTT.

DNA for the CDR3: TGTGCCAGCAGCTCCAGCCCGAGTGAGCAGTTCTTC. Its protein product is CASSSSPSEQFF. The rearrangement links TRBV5-4 to TRBJ2-1; D gene uncertain. V was cut by 3 bases and J by 9 bases, with 10 bases left in between. CDR3 length: 12 residues. Germline CDR1 SGHNT, CDR2 YYREEE (reference sequence).

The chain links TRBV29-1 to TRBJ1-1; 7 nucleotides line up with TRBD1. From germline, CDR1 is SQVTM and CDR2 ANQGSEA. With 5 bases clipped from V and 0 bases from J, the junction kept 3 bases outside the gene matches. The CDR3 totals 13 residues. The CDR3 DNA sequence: TGCAGCGTTACTACAGGGGTGAACACTGAAGCTTTCTTT. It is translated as CSVTTGVNTEAFF.

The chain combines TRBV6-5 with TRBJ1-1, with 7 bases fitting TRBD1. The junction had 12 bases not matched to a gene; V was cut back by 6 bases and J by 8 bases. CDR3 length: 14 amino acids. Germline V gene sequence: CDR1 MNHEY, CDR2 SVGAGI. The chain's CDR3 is CASSHAQTGAEAFF. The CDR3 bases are TGTGCCAGCAGCCACGCTCAAACAGGGGCCGAAGCTTTCTTT.

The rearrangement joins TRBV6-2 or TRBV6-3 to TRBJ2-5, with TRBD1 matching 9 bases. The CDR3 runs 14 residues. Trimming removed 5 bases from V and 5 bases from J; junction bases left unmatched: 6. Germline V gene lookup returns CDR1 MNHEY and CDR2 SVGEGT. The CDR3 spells CASSKTGGPETQYF. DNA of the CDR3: TGTGCCAGCAGTAAAACAGGGGGCCCCGAGACCCAGTACTTC.

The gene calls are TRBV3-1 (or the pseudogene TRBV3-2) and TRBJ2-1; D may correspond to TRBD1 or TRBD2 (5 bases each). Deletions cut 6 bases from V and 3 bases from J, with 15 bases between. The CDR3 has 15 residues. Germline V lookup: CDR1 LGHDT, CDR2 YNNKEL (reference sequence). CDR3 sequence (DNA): TGTGCCAGCAGGACCCTTGGGGGAATCTACAATGAGCAGTTCTTC. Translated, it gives CASRTLGGIYNEQFF.

CDR3 region: CASSRGTGEAFF. CDR3 DNA sequence: TGTGCCAGCAGTCGGGGGACAGGGGAAGCTTTCTTT. The chain employs TRBV6-4 and TRBJ1-1, with TRBD1 matching 9 bases. The germline V gene has CDR1 MRHNA and CDR2 SNTAGT. The J segment lost 8 bases and the V segment lost 5 bases, leaving 3 bases of the junction unmatched. There are 12 residues in the CDR3.

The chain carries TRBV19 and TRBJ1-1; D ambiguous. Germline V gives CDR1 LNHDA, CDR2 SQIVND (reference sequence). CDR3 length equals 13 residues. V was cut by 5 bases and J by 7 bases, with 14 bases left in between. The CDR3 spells CASSPRNWDEAFF. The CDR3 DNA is TGTGCCAGTAGTCCACGAAACTGGGATGAAGCTTTCTTT.

CDR3 nucleotide sequence: TGTGCCAGCAGTTCGGGCTTGGGAAGGGAGGGCTCGGATACGCAGTATTTT. This codes for CASSSGLGREGSDTQYF. This chain connects TRBV6-2 or TRBV6-3 to TRBJ2-3; 7 nucleotides agree with TRBD2. The V segment lost 4 bases and the J segment 6 bases; nucleotides outside the gene matches: 16. From germline, CDR1 is MNHEY and CDR2 SVGEGT. This CDR3 region has 17 residues.